The 29 T cell receptor beta chains given below trace back to one sample, sequenced in a study of Ad26.COV2.S vaccination and SARS-CoV-2 variants. Regarding treatment: 15 to 20 received Ad26.COV2.S at low or high dose, single or two shots; 5 received placebo; per-sample allocation not given. Specimen acquisition occurred on day 63 following the initial vaccine or placebo injection. The assay was immunoSEQ multiplex PCR, and TCRdb's table has in-frame clones only and misses some. This table holds hundreds of thousands of clones, 70% to 90% found once. Material: peripheral blood, obtained in a trial of Ad26.COV2.S vaccine versus placebo. The receptors derive from a person aged 18-65 years who received the Ad26.COV2.S COVID-19 vaccine or a placebo.

Comment on this clone: Other DNA variants within this sample encode the same CDR3. The chain combines TRBV9 with TRBJ1-6; the match to TRBD1 covers 7 bases. This CDR3 is 13 amino acids long. V shed 3 bases, J shed 7 bases, and the junction held 1 base outside the gene matches. CDR1 is SGDLS and CDR2 is YYNGEE in the germline V gene. The CDR3 bases are TGTGCCAGCAGCGGACAGGGAAATTCACCCCTCCACTTT. It encodes CASSGQGNSPLHF.

The chain couples TRBV24-1 to TRBJ2-5; maybe TRBD1 (6 bases). CDR1 KGHDR and CDR2 SFDVKD come from the germline V gene. The CDR3 is 15 residues long. Trimming stripped 1 base from V and 5 bases from J, with 13 bases between. CDR3 protein: CATSDLRDTPETQYF. DNA of the CDR3: TGTGCCACCAGTGATTTAAGGGACACCCCGGAGACCCAGTACTTC.

With respect to this clone: Distinct nucleotide sequences in the sample also encode this CDR3. The chain recombines TRBV6-5 with TRBJ1-1; D perhaps matches TRBD1 (5 bases). Trimming shortened V by 6 bases and J by 1 base, and 9 bases separated the two germline ends. Germline V gene data show CDR1 as MNHEY and CDR2 as SVGAGI. The CDR3 sequence is 13 residues long. This CDR3 is CASSRATNTEAFF. For the CDR3, the DNA is TGTGCCAGCAGCAGGGCCACGAACACTGAAGCTTTCTTT.

This chain connects TRBV10-3 to TRBJ1-2; the match to TRBD1 covers 12 bases. Germline CDR1 ENHRY, CDR2 SYGVKD. CDR3 length: 15 amino acids. V was pared by 2 bases and J by 2 bases, with 0 bases of the junction left unmatched. This CDR3 is CAISEGTGGNYGYTF. CDR3 DNA: TGTGCCATCAGTGAGGGGACAGGGGGCAACTATGGCTACACCTTC.

This clone was counted between two and nine times. The chain is built from TRBV27 and TRBJ2-7; the match to TRBD1 covers 10 bases. This CDR3 spans 15 amino acids. V lost 0 bases, J lost 2 bases, and 1 base stayed unmatched. From germline, CDR1 is MNHEY and CDR2 SMNVEV (reference sequence). The CDR3 nucleotides read TGTGCCAGCAGTTTATCGGGACAGGGGCCCTACGAGCAGTACTTC. Its protein product is CASSLSGQGPYEQYF.

The J gene is TRBJ1-2, the V gene TRBV6-5, with D perhaps TRBD1 (5 bases). The CDR3 has 16 amino acids. Germline values: CDR1 MNHEY, CDR2 SVGAGI. V was clipped by 4 bases and J by 5 bases, with 20 bases between them. The CDR3 nucleotides are TGTGCCAGCAGTTCAGATGCACAGGCGATACCTTATGGCTACACCTTC. The encoded protein is CASSSDAQAIPYGYTF.

CDR3: CASTGAYNEQFF. DNA for the CDR3: TGTGCTAGTACAGGGGCCTACAATGAGCAGTTCTTC. The chain combines TRBV12-5 with TRBJ2-1, with 7 bases lining up with TRBD1. CDR3 length: 12 residues. The V gene's germline CDR1 is LGHNT and CDR2 FRNRAP. After removal of 8 bases from V and 2 bases from J, the junction contained 0 bases not matched to a gene.

The CDR3 coding sequence is TGTGCCAGTAGTATATCACGGACCGGGACAGGGGGCGAGCAGTACTTC. Its translation: CASSISRTGTGGEQYF. The chain links TRBV19 to TRBJ2-7, with TRBD1 matching over 11 bases. CDR1 is LNHDA, CDR2 SQIVND, per germline (reference sequence). Trimming at V came to 2 bases and at J to 6 bases, leaving 9 bases not matched to a gene. This CDR3 spans 16 amino acids.

The chain links TRBV5-1 to TRBJ2-5; TRBD1 is a possible D gene (6 bases). CDR1 is SGHRS and CDR2 is YFSETQ in the germline V gene. The germline V and J ends were trimmed by 0 bases and 1 base, with 10 bases remaining between them. The CDR3 totals 15 residues. The CDR3 spells CASSLGTVGQETQYF. The DNA of the CDR3 is TGCGCCAGCAGCTTGGGGACAGTGGGCCAAGAGACCCAGTACTTC.

The chain combines TRBV2 with TRBJ1-1, with a possible D match to TRBD1 (5 bases). The CDR3 length is 15 residues. Trimming shortened V by 5 bases and J by 4 bases, and 17 bases separated the two germline ends. Germline CDR1 and CDR2: SNHLY and FYNNEI. CDR3 loop: CASSRGDWEGTEAFF. Written as DNA, the CDR3 is TGTGCCAGCAGTCGGGGGGACTGGGAGGGCACTGAAGCTTTCTTT.

J is TRBJ1-6 and V is TRBV2, with no clear D. This CDR3 region has 13 residues. Germline values: CDR1 SNHLY, CDR2 FYNNEI. V gave up 8 bases and J gave up 4 bases, with 9 bases separating them. As DNA, the CDR3 is TGTGCCAGCGGTCCAGATTATAATTCACCCCTCCACTTT. Protein: CASGPDYNSPLHF.

CDR3 sequence: CASNNNRGNLYF. CDR3 DNA: TGTGCCAGCAACAATAACAGGGGGAATCTGTACTTC. This sequence joins TRBV14 and TRBJ2-7, with TRBD1 matching over 8 bases. V lost 7 bases, J lost 12 bases, and 11 bases stayed unmatched. This CDR3 is 12 amino acids long. From germline, CDR1 is SGHDN and CDR2 FVKESK.

This chain connects TRBV9 to TRBJ1-2; the D is unclear. The germline CDR1 and CDR2 sequences are SGDLS and YYNGEE. The CDR3 is 15 residues long. V lost 3 bases and J lost 8, with 20 bases in between. Here the CDR3 reads CASSGLQVVEEGYTF. Here the CDR3 DNA reads TGTGCCAGCAGCGGTTTACAAGTGGTGGAAGAGGGCTACACCTTC.

This clone showed up many times. Within the sample, other DNA sequences also encode this same CDR3. This chain uses TRBV29-1 with TRBJ2-2; D is undetermined. Looked up from germline, CDR1 is SQVTM and CDR2 is ANQGSEA. The ends were cut back, 3 bases at V and 7 bases at J, with 12 bases in the middle. This CDR3 is built from 13 residues. This CDR3 reads CSVDRLGGGELFF. CDR3 bases: TGCAGCGTTGACCGCCTTGGTGGCGGGGAGCTGTTTTTT.

The chain has TRBV10-3 and TRBJ2-1, with no clear D. V was shortened by 6 bases and J by 1 base, with 10 bases between the two germline ends. The CDR3 totals 14 residues. From germline, CDR1 is ENHRY and CDR2 SYGVKD. In DNA form, the CDR3 reads TGTGCCATCAGGCCTGGTAAATCCTACAATGAGCAGTTCTTC. It specifies CAIRPGKSYNEQFF.

V and J are TRBV3-1 (or the pseudogene TRBV3-2) and TRBJ2-1, with TRBD1 matching 8 bases. The germline V gene has CDR1 LGHDT and CDR2 YNNKEL (reference sequence). The CDR3 is made up of 15 amino acids. J was trimmed by 4 bases and V by 6 bases; bases with no gene match: 8. CDR3 protein: CASRSGQGGYNEQFF. The CDR3 DNA is TGTGCCAGCAGGTCAGGACAGGGTGGGTACAATGAGCAGTTCTTC.

CDR3 amino acids: CASSMGQGTDTQYF. The DNA of the CDR3 is TGCGCCAGCAGCATGGGACAGGGTACAGATACGCAGTATTTT. The chain carries TRBV5-1 and TRBJ2-3, with 9 bases fitting TRBD1. Germline loops: CDR1 SGHRS, CDR2 YFSETQ. The CDR3 length is 14 residues. Germline trimming cut 4 bases from V and 3 bases from J; bases unmatched to any gene: 3.

CDR3 in amino acids: CASSQSAGRPEQYF. DNA for the CDR3: TGTGCCAGCAGCCAGTCGGCGGGAAGGCCCGAGCAGTACTTC. The J gene is TRBJ2-7, the V gene TRBV3-1 (or the pseudogene TRBV3-2); tentatively, D is TRBD2 (6 bases). The CDR3 sequence is 14 residues long. Trimming removed 3 bases from V and 6 bases from J, with 15 bases in between. CDR1 and CDR2 from the germline V gene are LGHDT and YNNKEL (reference sequence).

The J gene is TRBJ2-7, the V gene TRBV30, with D perhaps matching TRBD1 or TRBD2 (5 bases each). The V and J ends lost 4 bases and 5 bases respectively, with 15 bases between them. Germline values: CDR1 GTSNPN, CDR2 SVGIG (reference sequence). The CDR3 extends over 13 amino acids. CDR3 DNA: TGTGCCTGGACCGGGGACGGCCCCCACGAGCAGTACTTC. Translating gives CAWTGDGPHEQYF.

The chain employs TRBV7-2 and TRBJ2-3; D may be TRBD2 (6 bases). The germline CDR1 and CDR2 sequences are SGHTA and FQGNSA. The CDR3 runs 15 residues. V dropped 3 bases and J dropped 1 base, with 11 bases sitting between them. The CDR3 DNA follows: TGTGCCAGCAGCTTTCGGGAGAGGGGCACAGATACGCAGTATTTT. This translates into CASSFRERGTDTQYF.

The chain couples TRBV10-3 to TRBJ2-3; TRBD2 is a possible D gene (7 bases). Trimming took 5 bases from V and 8 from J, leaving 29 bases between them. This CDR3 is built from 18 residues. Germline V gene sequence: CDR1 ENHRY, CDR2 SYGVKD. CDR3: CAISRYGGRLAETSTQYF. For the CDR3, the DNA is TGTGCCATCAGTCGTTACGGGGGGCGGCTAGCGGAGACTAGTACGCAGTATTTT.

Concerning this clone itself: The same CDR3 also results from other DNA sequences found in this sample. The gene calls are TRBV19 and TRBJ1-2; TRBD1 matches at 10 bases. V lost 1 base to trimming and J lost 4 bases; unmatched junction nucleotides: 0. CDR3 length: 14 residues. Germline lookup yields CDR1 LNHDA and CDR2 SQIVND (reference sequence). CDR3 residues: CASSIGTGGYGYTF. DNA for the CDR3: TGTGCCAGTAGTATAGGGACAGGGGGCTATGGCTACACCTTC.

The genes are TRBV6-1 and TRBJ1-5, with 7 positions matching TRBD1. CDR1 MNHNS and CDR2 SASEGT come from the germline V gene. Trimming removed 6 bases from V and 6 bases from J; junction bases left unmatched: 5. CDR3 length: 13 amino acids. CDR3 sequence (DNA): TGTGCCAGCAGCTCCGACAGGGTTCAGCCCCAGCATTTT. Translated, it gives CASSSDRVQPQHF.

V and J are TRBV11-3 and TRBJ2-5; a possible D gene is TRBD2 (7 bases). CDR3 length equals 15 residues. With 5 bases removed from V and 5 bases from J, the gap between germline ends came to 18 bases. CDR1 is SGHNT, CDR2 YENEEA, per germline. The CDR3 DNA sequence: TGTGCCAGCAGCAAATGGGGGGGCCTGGGGGAGACCCAGTACTTC. Translating gives CASSKWGGLGETQYF.

CDR3 in amino acids: CASSYATGRYEQYF. CDR3 nucleotides: TGTGCCAGCAGTTACGCCACAGGGAGGTACGAGCAGTACTTC. The chain couples TRBV6-5 to TRBJ2-7; the D gene could be TRBD1 or TRBD2 (6 bases each). From germline, CDR1 is MNHEY and CDR2 SVGAGI. The CDR3 runs to 14 residues. V gave up 2 bases and J gave up 4 bases, with 12 bases separating them.

The chain is built from TRBV21-1 and TRBJ2-7; the table's D call TRBD1 went unverified against the DNA. TRBV21-1 is a listed pseudogene. The CDR3 sequence is 14 residues long. The CDR3 DNA reads TGTGCCAGCAGCGGGGGACAGGGTTCCTACGAGCAGTACTTC. Residues: CASSGGQGSYEQYF.

V and J are TRBV30 and TRBJ2-3; D is unresolved. V was pared by 2 bases and J by 7 bases, with 7 bases between. Germline V lookup: CDR1 GTSNPN, CDR2 SVGIG (reference sequence). The CDR3 runs 11 residues. The CDR3 DNA reads TGTGCCTGGAGTACGCGGAATACGCAGTATTTT. This encodes CAWSTRNTQYF.

This clone showed up just once. The V and J genes are TRBV2 and TRBJ2-3; possibly TRBD2 for D (6 bases). CDR1 SNHLY and CDR2 FYNNEI come from the germline V gene. The CDR3 is 13 residues long. V was shortened by 7 bases and J by 3 bases, with 11 bases between the two germline ends. The CDR3 bases are TGTGCCAGCAAGGCTAGCGTGACAGATACGCAGTATTTT. This gives the protein CASKASVTDTQYF.

As to this clone: Other nucleotide sequences in the sample specify the same CDR3. The chain employs TRBV11-2 and TRBJ1-2; 7 nucleotides match TRBD1. J was trimmed by 0 bases and V by 5 bases; bases with no gene match: 3. CDR3 size: 14 residues. Per germline, CDR1 SGHAT and CDR2 FQNNGV. CDR3 protein: CASSPDRANYGYTF. In DNA, the CDR3 is TGTGCCAGCAGCCCTGACAGGGCTAACTATGGCTACACCTTC.